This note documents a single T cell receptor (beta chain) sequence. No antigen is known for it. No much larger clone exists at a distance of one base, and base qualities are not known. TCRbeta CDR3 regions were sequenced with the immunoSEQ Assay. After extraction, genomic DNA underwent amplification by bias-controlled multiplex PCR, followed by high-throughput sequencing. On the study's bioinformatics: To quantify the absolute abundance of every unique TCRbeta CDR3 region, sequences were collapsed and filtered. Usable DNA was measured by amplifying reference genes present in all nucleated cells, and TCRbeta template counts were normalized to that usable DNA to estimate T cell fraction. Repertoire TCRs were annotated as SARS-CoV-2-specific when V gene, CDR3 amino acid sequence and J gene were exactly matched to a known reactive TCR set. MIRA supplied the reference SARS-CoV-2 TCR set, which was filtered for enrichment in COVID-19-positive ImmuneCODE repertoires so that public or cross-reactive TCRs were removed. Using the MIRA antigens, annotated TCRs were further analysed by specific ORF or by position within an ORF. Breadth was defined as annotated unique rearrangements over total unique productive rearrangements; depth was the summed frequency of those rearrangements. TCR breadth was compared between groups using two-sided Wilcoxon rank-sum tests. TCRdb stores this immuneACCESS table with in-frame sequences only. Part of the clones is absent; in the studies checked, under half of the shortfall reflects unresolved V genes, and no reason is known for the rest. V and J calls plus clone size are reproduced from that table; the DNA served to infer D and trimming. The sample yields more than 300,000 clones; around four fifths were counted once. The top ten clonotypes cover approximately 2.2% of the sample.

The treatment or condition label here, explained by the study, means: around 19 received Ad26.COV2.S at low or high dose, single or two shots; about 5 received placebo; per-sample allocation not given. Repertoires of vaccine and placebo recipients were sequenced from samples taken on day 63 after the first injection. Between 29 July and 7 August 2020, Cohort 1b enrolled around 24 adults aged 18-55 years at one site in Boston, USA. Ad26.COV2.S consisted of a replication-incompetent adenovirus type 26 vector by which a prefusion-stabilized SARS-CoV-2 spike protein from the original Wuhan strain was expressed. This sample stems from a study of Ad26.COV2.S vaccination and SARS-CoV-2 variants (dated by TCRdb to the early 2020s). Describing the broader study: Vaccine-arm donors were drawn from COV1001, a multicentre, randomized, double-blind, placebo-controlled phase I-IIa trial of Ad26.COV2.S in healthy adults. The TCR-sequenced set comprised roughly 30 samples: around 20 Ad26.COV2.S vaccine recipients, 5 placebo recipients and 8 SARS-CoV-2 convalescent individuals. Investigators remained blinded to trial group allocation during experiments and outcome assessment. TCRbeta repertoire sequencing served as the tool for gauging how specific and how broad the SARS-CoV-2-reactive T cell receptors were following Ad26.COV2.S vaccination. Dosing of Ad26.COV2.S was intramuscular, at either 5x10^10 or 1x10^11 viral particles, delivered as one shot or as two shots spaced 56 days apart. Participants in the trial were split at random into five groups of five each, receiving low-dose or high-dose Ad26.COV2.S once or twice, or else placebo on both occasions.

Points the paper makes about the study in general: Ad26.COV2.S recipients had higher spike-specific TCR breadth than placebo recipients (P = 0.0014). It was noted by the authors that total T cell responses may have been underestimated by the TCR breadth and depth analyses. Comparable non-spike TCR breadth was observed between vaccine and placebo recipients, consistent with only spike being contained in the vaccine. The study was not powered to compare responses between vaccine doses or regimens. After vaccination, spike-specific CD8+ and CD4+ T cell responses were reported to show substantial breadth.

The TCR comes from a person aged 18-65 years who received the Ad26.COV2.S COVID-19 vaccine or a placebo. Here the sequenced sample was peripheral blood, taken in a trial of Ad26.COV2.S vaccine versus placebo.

CDR3 loop: CASSTGLSGANVLTF. The nucleotide sequence reads TGTGCCAGCAGTACAGGGTTATCTGGGGCCAACGTCCTGACTTTC. Here the chain combines TRBV6-5 and TRBJ2-6; possibly the D gene is TRBD1, per 6 matching bases. The germline V gene specifies MNHEY as CDR1 and SVGAGI as CDR2. The CDR3, cysteine through phenylalanine, is 15 amino acids long. Only the CDR3 part of the read is kept: 45 bases, read in frame from the first base. Trimming at the junction amounts to 5 bases on V and 1 base on J, and the germline ends lie 9 bases apart.